This TCR beta chain was recorded in a study of blood T cells in healthy people across ages (dated by TCRdb to the mid-2010s). Study-wide context: In model experiments, template switching captured roughly one uniquely barcoded TCR beta cDNA molecule for every two T cells. Using deep sequencing normalized with unique cDNA molecular identifiers, the study measured how TCR beta repertoire diversity changes with age. The donors were split into four age groups: young (average around 17 years), middle-aged (roughly 40), aged (about 62) and long-lived (roughly 86). To avoid experimental bias, donors of different ages were spread randomly across the sequencing lanes. Using the same blood draw, the study looked at two additional independent replicas of 1 million unique cDNA reads for two donors, one aged 18 to 30 and the other aged 80 or older. General conclusions and limits of the study: As age increased, observed TCR beta diversity per million T cells dropped in a roughly linear way, and a significant reduction was already evident by age about 36. Since profiling was done on bulk unsorted PBMCs, naive and antigen-experienced compartments could not be conclusively compared. A strong correlation was found between observed TCR beta diversity and the percentage of naive T cells measured by flow cytometry. Because donor CMV infection status was unknown, age-related changes in expanded clonotypes were potentially confounded. Estimates of total diversity based on one million sequenced T cells were considered lower bounds and underestimates. The long-lived group showed more naive CD4+ T cells, fewer expanded clones and increased TCR diversity than the aged group, suggesting age selection.

Donors were around 37 systemically healthy Caucasian individuals from Russia aged 6 to 90 years. Each donor gave ten milliliters of peripheral blood, collected into EDTA-treated Vacutainer tubes. Ficoll-Paque density-gradient centrifugation was used to isolate PBMCs, with at least 6.5 million per sample. Total RNA, at least 5 micrograms per sample, was extracted from PBMCs with Trizol reagent. For every donor, flow cytometry on a PBMC aliquot measured the percentage of naive CD45RAhigh/CD27high T cells. The library relied on 5' RACE. The sequencer listed for this sample is Illumina HiSeq 2500. A second roughly 7 to 11 cycle PCR used a sample-barcoded 5' primer and a J-beta primer mix. Each TCR beta cDNA molecule received a unique molecular identifier from a template-switch 5' adaptor carrying 12 random nucleotides. Each sample yielded at least 3 million CDR3-containing paired-end reads. First-strand cDNA was synthesized from all RNA with the Mint cDNA synthesis kit, primed by a TRBC-specific oligonucleotide. Following uracil-DNA glycosylase treatment, a first 18-cycle PCR with universal primers M1SS and BC2_uni_R was performed on all cDNA. The published analysis was carried out like this. Each sample was normalized by randomly selecting 1 million high-quality reads, each carrying a distinct molecular identifier. Reads sharing molecular identifiers were discarded rather than binned into consensus sequences. MiTCR, with a Q25 quality threshold and the strictest error-elimination algorithm, was used for CDR3 identification, clonotype clustering and error correction. Lower-bound total TCR beta diversity was estimated with a nonparametric unseen species model using Euler transformation. TCRdb's own reprocessing of the public reads used fastp at Q25 and MiXCR and kept productive beta chains. Records with the same CDR3 protein are collapsed into one entry carrying the most frequent genes and DNA. The V and J calls were not made by the authors but by TCRdb's processing. The sample table contains fewer than 2,000,000 distinct CDR3 sequences; only one count was recorded for about 35% of them. Clones ranked in the top ten supply about 11% of the sample.

In the germline V gene (reference sequence), CDR1 corresponds to SGHNT and CDR2 to YYREEE. Measured from the cysteine to the phenylalanine, the CDR3 is 13 residues long. The entry retains the CDR3 DNA only, 39 bases that are in frame from base 1. V is reduced by 2 bases and J by 8 bases, leaving a spacing of 13 bases between them. Notes on this clonotype: Its target antigen remains unknown. No much larger clone is present one base from it, and per-base qualities are unavailable.

The clonotype originates from a woman aged 25 to 39 in good health. The V and J segments used are TRBV5-4 and TRBJ1-2, and perhaps TRBD1 as D gene, on 5 matching bases. Sequenced material: blood. The CDR3 reads CASSFPGPGGYTF. At the DNA level, the sequence is TGTGCCAGCAGCTTTCCAGGGCCTGGCGGCTACACCTTC.